Below, 25 T cell receptor beta chains from the same sample are listed, as sequenced in a study of OX40 agonist ivuxolimab in advanced cancers. Sequenced by immunoSEQ multiplex PCR; TCRdb stores in-frame clones only, minus some. The sample has 70,000 to 85,000 clones, 94% seen once; the top ten hold approximately 11%. Sequenced here: CD4+ or CD8+ T cells sorted from blood, sampled in a trial of the OX40 agonist ivuxolimab. These receptors were obtained from an adult with an advanced solid tumor such as melanoma, head and neck, liver or kidney cancer.

This rearrangement joins TRBV7-9 to TRBJ1-2, with 7 bases aligning to TRBD1. The CDR3 runs 15 residues. Germline CDR1 reads SEHNR; CDR2 reads FQNEAQ (reference sequence). With V trimmed by 5 bases and J by 8 bases, 14 bases remained unmatched. The CDR3 DNA is TGTGCCAGCAGCAAACAAAAACAGGGGTCATGGGGCTACACCTTC. Protein product: CASSKQKQGSWGYTF.

V gene TRBV4-2 combines with J gene TRBJ2-3; 7 positions agree with TRBD2. The CDR3 runs to 16 residues. J gave up 4 bases and V 2 bases, and 9 bases lay outside the gene matches. CDR1 is LGHNA, CDR2 YNFKEQ, per germline. The CDR3 protein is CASSQQLTSRPDTQYF. The CDR3 nucleotides are TGTGCCAGCAGCCAACAGTTGACTAGCCGGCCAGATACGCAGTATTTT.

For this clone: The same CDR3 is also encoded by other DNA sequences in this sample. The chain uses TRBV14 and TRBJ2-7, with D unresolved. The CDR3 length is 16 residues. V was cut by 3 bases and J by 0 bases, with 15 bases left in between. In germline, CDR1 is SGHDN, CDR2 FVKESK. CDR3: CASSQDEVGSSYEQYF. DNA of the CDR3: TGTGCCAGCAGCCAGGATGAGGTCGGGTCCTCCTACGAGCAGTACTTC.

This sequence joins TRBV7-6 and TRBJ2-1, with 11 positions matching TRBD2. V lost 3 bases and J lost 3; bases outside the gene matches: 1. Germline-derived CDR1 and CDR2 are SGHVS and FNYEAQ. This CDR3 comprises 15 residues. The CDR3, as DNA: TGTGCCAGCAGCTTTGGACTAGCGGGCTACAATGAGCAGTTCTTC. It translates to CASSFGLAGYNEQFF.

This rearrangement joins TRBV4-2 to TRBJ1-1, with D tentatively TRBD1 (6 bases). Germline V lookup: CDR1 LGHNA, CDR2 YNFKEQ. V lost 4 bases and J lost 4, with 16 bases in between. The length of the CDR3 is 15 residues. This CDR3 reads CASSLLQGETTEAFF. CDR3 nucleotides: TGTGCCAGCAGCCTCCTACAGGGTGAAACCACTGAAGCTTTCTTT.

In its sample, this clone was seen once. The chain joins TRBV5-1 to TRBJ2-3, with D maybe TRBD2 (6 bases). V lost 6 bases and J 5 bases, leaving 22 bases between the germline ends. Germline CDR1 SGHRS, CDR2 YFSETQ. The CDR3 has 16 amino acids. CDR3 in amino acids: CASTEYGTLKGDTQYF. The CDR3 nucleotides read TGCGCCAGCACCGAGTACGGGACTCTCAAAGGAGATACGCAGTATTTT.

CDR3 region: CASAPGVSNEKLFF. As DNA, the CDR3 is TGTGCCAGCGCTCCAGGGGTCTCTAATGAAAAACTGTTTTTT. The chain employs TRBV4-2 and TRBJ1-4; possibly TRBD1 for D (6 bases). V shed 8 bases and J shed 3 bases, with 13 bases lying between them. Germline assignment: CDR1 LGHNA and CDR2 YNFKEQ. The CDR3 is 14 amino acids.

The rearrangement links TRBV6-5 to TRBJ2-5, with 8 bases lining up with TRBD1. Germline values: CDR1 MNHEY, CDR2 SVGAGI. J gave up 5 bases and V 4 bases, and 9 bases lay outside the gene matches. The CDR3 has 15 amino acids. The DNA of the CDR3 is TGTGCCAGCAGTTCTTCTGACAGGGGTTGGGAGACCCAGTACTTC. This codes for CASSSSDRGWETQYF.

The chain is built from TRBV4-2 and TRBJ2-2; a weak D match, TRBD2 (6 bases). Trimming left V 3 bases short and J 3 bases short, with 14 bases between. The length of the CDR3 is 16 residues. Germline loops: CDR1 LGHNA, CDR2 YNFKEQ. The CDR3 reads CASSQSGGRDTGELFF. The CDR3 region has the DNA TGTGCCAGCAGCCAGTCCGGGGGTAGGGACACCGGGGAGCTGTTTTTT.

In this sample, this clone turned up a few times. The chain combines TRBV14 with TRBJ1-1; no clear D. Germline CDR1 and CDR2: SGHDN and FVKESK. V lost 4 bases and J lost 0, with 12 bases in between. The CDR3 is made up of 15 amino acids. The CDR3 loop reads CASSLIIQLNTEAFF. The CDR3 nucleotides are TGTGCCAGCAGCCTGATAATACAGTTGAACACTGAAGCTTTCTTT.

This chain uses TRBV15 with TRBJ2-7; the D gene could be TRBD1 or TRBD2 (5 bases each). The V gene lost 6 bases and the J gene lost 3 bases, with 15 bases spanning the gap. Germline assignment: CDR1 LNHNV and CDR2 YYDKDF (reference sequence). The CDR3 has 14 residues. Here the CDR3 DNA reads TGTGCCACCAGTGGGACCTCAAATCTCTACGAGCAGTACTTC. Protein product: CATSGTSNLYEQYF.

This chain connects TRBV4-3 to TRBJ2-3; D not resolved. V was clipped by 4 bases and J by 4 bases, with 9 bases between them. The CDR3 covers 13 residues. Germline values: CDR1 LGHNA, CDR2 YSLEER. As DNA, the CDR3 is TGCGCCAGCAGCCCCGGAAAGGCAGATACGCAGTATTTT. Translating gives CASSPGKADTQYF.

The J gene is TRBJ2-1, the V gene TRBV7-9; D ambiguous. The germline gives CDR1 SEHNR, CDR2 FQNEAQ (reference sequence). V lost 3 bases to trimming and J lost 9 bases, with 12 bases between them. CDR3 length: 13 amino acids. DNA for the CDR3: TGTGCCAGCAGCTTTTTAGGAGTAGGTGAGCAGTTCTTC. Its protein is CASSFLGVGEQFF.

The chain uses TRBV30 and TRBJ2-7; D is perhaps TRBD1 or TRBD2 (5 bases each). Trimming removed 5 bases from V and 6 bases from J, with 17 bases in between. CDR1 and CDR2 from the germline V gene are GTSNPN and SVGIG (reference sequence). The CDR3 consists of 13 residues. The CDR3 nucleotides read TGTGCCTGGGGAGACGGGACCGCCGCCGAGCAGTACTTC. This translates into CAWGDGTAAEQYF.

The rearrangement uses TRBV19 and TRBJ2-1; 12 nucleotides match TRBD2. The germline CDR1 and CDR2 sequences are LNHDA and SQIVND (reference sequence). V lost 6 bases, J lost 5 bases, and 2 bases stayed unmatched. The CDR3 has 14 amino acids. The CDR3 DNA follows: TGTGCCAGTAGAACTAGCGGGGGGAACAATGAGCAGTTCTTC. Protein sequence: CASRTSGGNNEQFF.

This clone appeared once. The chain employs TRBV6-1 and TRBJ2-7; D is unresolved. Germline V gene lookup returns CDR1 MNHNS and CDR2 SASEGT. The CDR3 covers 11 residues. The V end was cut by 6 bases, the J end by 5 bases, with 8 bases between. The CDR3 loop reads CASSGVNEQYF. DNA of the CDR3: TGTGCCAGCAGCGGTGTAAACGAGCAGTACTTC.

The J gene is TRBJ1-6, the V gene TRBV7-9; TRBD1 matches at 9 bases. Trimming took 5 bases from V and 9 from J; bases not matched to a gene: 8. The V gene's germline CDR1 is SEHNR and CDR2 FQNEAQ (reference sequence). This CDR3 is built from 15 residues. The CDR3 region is CASSGWTGEGSPLHF. CDR3 bases: TGTGCCAGCAGCGGGTGGACAGGGGAGGGTTCACCCCTCCACTTT.

This chain connects TRBV5-6 to TRBJ1-1; maybe TRBD1 (6 bases). This CDR3 has 14 residues. V shed 4 bases and J shed 3 bases, with 13 bases lying between them. The germline V gene has CDR1 SGHDT and CDR2 YYEEEE. CDR3 nucleotides: TGTGCCAGCAGCCGGGACACTCAGGACACTGAAGCTTTCTTT. It codes for CASSRDTQDTEAFF.

On this clone itself: At one boundary the junction diverges from the germline segment, which might be a read error. The chain carries TRBV5-4 and TRBJ2-3; 9 bases are shared with TRBD1. The CDR3 totals 15 residues. Germline CDR1 reads SGHNT; CDR2 reads YYREEE (reference sequence). CDR3 protein: CANSPGQGSTDTQYF. In DNA form, the CDR3 reads TGTGCCAACAGCCCCGGACAGGGGAGCACAGATACGCAGTATTTT.

The chain has TRBV28 and TRBJ1-1, with 7 bases that match TRBD1. Per the germline V gene, CDR1 is MDHEN and CDR2 is SYDVKM. The CDR3 is 14 residues long. The trim removed 7 bases at V and 5 bases at J, leaving 10 bases unmatched. The CDR3 sequence is CASTTINRGTEAFF. The CDR3 coding sequence is TGTGCCAGCACGACAATAAACAGGGGAACTGAAGCTTTCTTT.

The chain carries TRBV4-1 and TRBJ2-1; 10 bases agree with TRBD2. CDR3 size: 17 residues. J was trimmed by 7 bases and V by 4 bases; bases with no gene match: 13. The germline V gene encodes CDR1 MGHRA and CDR2 YSYEKL. CDR3 protein: CASSPQTSGIIFNEQFF. CDR3 coding DNA: TGCGCCAGCAGCCCTCAAACTAGCGGGATTATTTTTAATGAGCAGTTCTTC.

J is TRBJ2-5 and V is TRBV7-2; D is unresolved. Germline values: CDR1 SGHTA, CDR2 FQGNSA. V lost 1 base, J lost 3 bases, and 12 bases lay in between. The CDR3 has 15 amino acids. CDR3 sequence reads: CASSLVLGNEETQYF. The CDR3 bases are TGTGCCAGCAGCTTAGTTTTGGGCAATGAAGAGACCCAGTACTTC.

The J gene is TRBJ1-6, the V gene TRBV27, with a tentative D call TRBD1 (6 bases). The germline gives CDR1 MNHEY, CDR2 SMNVEV (reference sequence). Trimming removed 1 base at V and 0 bases at J, with 13 bases between. The CDR3 totals 18 residues. The CDR3 sequence: CASSLWGAPHSYNSPLHF. Here the CDR3 DNA reads TGTGCCAGCAGTTTATGGGGGGCGCCTCACTCCTATAATTCACCCCTCCACTTT.

The gene calls are TRBV6-1 and TRBJ1-5; the D gene is possibly TRBD1 (6 bases). Germline V lookup: CDR1 MNHNS, CDR2 SASEGT. This CDR3 is built from 15 residues. Trimming removed 6 bases at V and 0 bases at J, with 12 bases between. This CDR3 reads CASRLRTDSNQPQHF. The DNA of the CDR3 is TGTGCCAGCAGATTGCGGACAGATAGCAATCAGCCCCAGCATTTT.

The chain employs TRBV5-1 and TRBJ2-7; 9 bases line up with TRBD1. Germline CDR1 and CDR2: SGHRS and YFSETQ. The V segment lost 4 bases and the J segment 2 bases; nucleotides outside the gene matches: 4. CDR3 length: 14 amino acids. CDR3 DNA sequence: TGCGCCAGCAGCCAAGGGACAGGGCCCTACGAGCAGTACTTC. Its translation is CASSQGTGPYEQYF. The full variable domain, completed using reference TRBV5-1 and TRBJ2-7, is KAGVTQTPRYLIKTRGQQVTLSCSPISGHRSVSWYQQTPGQGLQFLFEYFSETQRNKGNFPGRFSGRQFSNSRSEMNVSTLELGDSALYLCASSQGTGPYEQYFGPGTRLTVT.